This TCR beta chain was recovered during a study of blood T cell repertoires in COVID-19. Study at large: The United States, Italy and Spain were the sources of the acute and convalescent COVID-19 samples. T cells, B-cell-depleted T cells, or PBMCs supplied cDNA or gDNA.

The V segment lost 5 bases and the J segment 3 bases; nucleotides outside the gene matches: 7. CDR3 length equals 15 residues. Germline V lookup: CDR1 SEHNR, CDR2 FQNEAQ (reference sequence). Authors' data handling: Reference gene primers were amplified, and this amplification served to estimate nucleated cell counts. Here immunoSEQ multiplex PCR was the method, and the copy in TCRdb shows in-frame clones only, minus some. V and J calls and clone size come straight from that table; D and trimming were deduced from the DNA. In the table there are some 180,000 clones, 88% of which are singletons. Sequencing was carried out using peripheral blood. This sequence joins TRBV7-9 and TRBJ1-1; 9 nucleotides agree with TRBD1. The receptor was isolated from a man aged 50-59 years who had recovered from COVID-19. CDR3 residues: CASSTTTGGDTEAFF. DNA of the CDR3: TGTGCCAGCAGCACCACGACAGGGGGAGACACTGAAGCTTTCTTT.